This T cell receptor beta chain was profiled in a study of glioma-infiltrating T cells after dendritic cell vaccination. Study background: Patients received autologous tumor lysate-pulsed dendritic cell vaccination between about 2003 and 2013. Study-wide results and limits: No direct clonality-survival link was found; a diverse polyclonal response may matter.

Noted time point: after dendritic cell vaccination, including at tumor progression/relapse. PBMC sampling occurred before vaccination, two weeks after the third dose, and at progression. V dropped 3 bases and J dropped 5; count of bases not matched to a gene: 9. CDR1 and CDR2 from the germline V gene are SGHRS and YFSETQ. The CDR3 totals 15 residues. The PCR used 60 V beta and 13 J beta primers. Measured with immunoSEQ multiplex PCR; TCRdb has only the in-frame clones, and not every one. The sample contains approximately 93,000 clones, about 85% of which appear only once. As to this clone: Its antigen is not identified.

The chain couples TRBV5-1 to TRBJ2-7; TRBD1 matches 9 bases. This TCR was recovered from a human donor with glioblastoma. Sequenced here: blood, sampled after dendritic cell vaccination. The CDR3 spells CASSSGGTGRNEQYF. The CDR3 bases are TGCGCCAGCAGCTCTGGCGGGACAGGGAGGAACGAGCAGTACTTC.